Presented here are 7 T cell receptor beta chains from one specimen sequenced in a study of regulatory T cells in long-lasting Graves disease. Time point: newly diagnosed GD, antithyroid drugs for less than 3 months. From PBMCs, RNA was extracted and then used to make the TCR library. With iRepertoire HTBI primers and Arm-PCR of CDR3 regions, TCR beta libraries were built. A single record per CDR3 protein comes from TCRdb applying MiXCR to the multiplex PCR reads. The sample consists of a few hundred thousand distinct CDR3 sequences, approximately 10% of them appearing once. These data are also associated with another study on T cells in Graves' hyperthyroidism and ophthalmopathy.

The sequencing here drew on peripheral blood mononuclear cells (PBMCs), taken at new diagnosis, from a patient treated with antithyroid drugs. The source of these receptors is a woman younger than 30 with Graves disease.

The CDR3 protein is CASRRPPYNEQFF. CDR3 nucleotide sequence: TGTGCCAGCAGGAGACCCCCCTACAATGAGCAGTTCTTC. The chain carries TRBV6-2 or TRBV6-3 and TRBJ2-1; the D is unclear. The CDR3 is made up of 13 amino acids. Germline-derived CDR1 and CDR2 are MNHEY and SVGEGT. V was shortened by 6 bases and J by 2 bases, with 8 bases between the two germline ends.

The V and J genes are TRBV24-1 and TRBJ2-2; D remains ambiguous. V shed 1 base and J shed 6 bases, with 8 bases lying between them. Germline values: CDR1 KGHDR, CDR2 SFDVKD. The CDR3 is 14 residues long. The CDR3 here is CATSDFPEAGELFF. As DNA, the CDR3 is TGTGCCACCAGTGATTTCCCTGAAGCCGGGGAGCTGTTTTTT.

The CDR3 is CASRSAGGYYNSPLHF. The CDR3 DNA reads TGTGCCAGCAGATCCGCAGGGGGCTACTATAATTCACCCCTCCACTTT. The chain is built from TRBV5-4 and TRBJ1-6; TRBD1 matches 8 bases. V lost 5 bases and J lost 3; bases outside the gene matches: 7. Germline loops: CDR1 SGHNT, CDR2 YYREEE (reference sequence). The CDR3 covers 16 residues.

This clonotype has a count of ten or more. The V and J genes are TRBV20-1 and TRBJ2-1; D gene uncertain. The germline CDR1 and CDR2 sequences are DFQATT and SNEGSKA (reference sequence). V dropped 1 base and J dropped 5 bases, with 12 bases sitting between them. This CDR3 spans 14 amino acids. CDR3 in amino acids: CSARAPFGDNEQFF. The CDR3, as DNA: TGCAGTGCTAGAGCTCCGTTTGGTGACAATGAGCAGTTCTTC.

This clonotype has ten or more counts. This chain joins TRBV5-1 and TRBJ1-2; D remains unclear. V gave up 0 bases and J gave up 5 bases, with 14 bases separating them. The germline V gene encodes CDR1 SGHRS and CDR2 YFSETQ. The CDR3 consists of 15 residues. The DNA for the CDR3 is TGCGCCAGCAGCTTGGAGATTCTTGGAGGTTATGGCTACACCTTC. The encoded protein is CASSLEILGGYGYTF.

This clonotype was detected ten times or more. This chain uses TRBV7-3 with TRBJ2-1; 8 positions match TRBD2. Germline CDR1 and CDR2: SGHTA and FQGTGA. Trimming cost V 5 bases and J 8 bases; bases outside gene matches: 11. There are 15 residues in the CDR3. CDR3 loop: CASSLGVAGLDEQFF. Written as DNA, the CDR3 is TGTGCCAGCAGCCTCGGGGTAGCGGGACTGGATGAGCAGTTCTTC.

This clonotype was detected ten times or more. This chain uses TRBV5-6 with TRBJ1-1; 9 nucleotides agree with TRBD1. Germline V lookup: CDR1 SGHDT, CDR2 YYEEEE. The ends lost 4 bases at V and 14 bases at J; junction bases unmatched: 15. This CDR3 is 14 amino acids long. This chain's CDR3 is CASSLGETGGVLFF. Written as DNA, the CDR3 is TGTGCCAGCAGCCTGGGTGAAACAGGGGGCGTTCTGTTCTTT.